Presented here are 29 T cell receptor beta chains from one specimen sequenced in a study of T cell responses to AZD1222 COVID-19 vaccine. Method: immunoSEQ multiplex PCR; TCRdb's copy keeps in-frame clones and lacks some. The table shows roughly 140,000 clones, with around 88% occurring only once. The starting material was peripheral blood, obtained on day 0 of MenACWY control vaccination. These receptors all come from an adult in good health.

The genes are TRBV5-1 and TRBJ2-7; a weak D match, TRBD1 (6 bases). The CDR3 consists of 16 residues. Germline-derived CDR1 and CDR2 are SGHRS and YFSETQ. Between the trimmed V and J ends, which lost 7 bases and 6 bases, there was a span of 26 bases. The CDR3 DNA is TGCGCCAGCCACAAGGGGTCGGGGATCCTAGGGGGCGAGCAGTACTTC. This codes for CASHKGSGILGGEQYF.

The chain links TRBV27 to TRBJ1-3; no clear D. Germline V gene lookup returns CDR1 MNHEY and CDR2 SMNVEV (reference sequence). The CDR3 is 13 amino acids. Trimming shortened V by 7 bases and J by 4 bases, and 11 bases separated the two germline ends. CDR3 region: CASKKAGGNTIYF. The CDR3 coding sequence is TGTGCCAGCAAAAAGGCCGGAGGAAACACCATATATTTT.

The chain joins TRBV7-2 to TRBJ1-4; possibly TRBD1 for D (5 bases). The CDR3 runs to 16 residues. Germline V gives CDR1 SGHTA, CDR2 FQGNSA. V gave up 1 base and J gave up 11 bases, with 20 bases separating them. This CDR3 reads CASSLDWGGSGRKLFF. In DNA, the CDR3 is TGTGCCAGCAGCTTAGACTGGGGCGGCTCGGGGAGGAAACTGTTTTTT.

This clone was counted only a few times. The V gene is TRBV5-6, the J gene TRBJ1-1; perhaps TRBD1 as D (6 bases). The CDR3 loop spans 16 amino acids. V dropped 4 bases and J dropped 3 bases, with 19 bases sitting between them. The germline V gene encodes CDR1 SGHDT and CDR2 YYEEEE. The CDR3 region has the DNA TGTGCCAGCAGCCCAAGGCGTGGGGGGCGATACACTGAAGCTTTCTTT. This sequence encodes CASSPRRGGRYTEAFF.

The rearrangement joins TRBV15 to TRBJ1-2; 9 bases match TRBD1. Losses at the gene ends were 1 base for V and 7 bases for J; bases not matched to a gene: 7. From germline, CDR1 is LNHNV and CDR2 YYDKDF (reference sequence). The CDR3 has 15 amino acids. The CDR3 protein is CATSRGTGGVPGYTF. As DNA, the CDR3 is TGTGCCACCAGCAGAGGTACAGGGGGCGTACCTGGCTACACCTTC.

V usage is TRBV11-2 and J usage is TRBJ1-2, with D perhaps matching TRBD1 (5 bases). The CDR3 contains 14 residues. V gave up 5 bases and J gave up 4 bases, with 14 bases separating them. Germline CDR1 SGHAT, CDR2 FQNNGV. CDR3 residues: CASSPQPGTYGYTF. The CDR3 DNA follows: TGTGCCAGCAGCCCCCAACCCGGGACCTATGGCTACACCTTC.

In regard to this clone: A read error may account for a junction end that differs from germline. This chain connects TRBV27 to TRBJ1-1; possibly TRBD1 for D (6 bases). Germline lookup yields CDR1 MNHEY and CDR2 SMNVEV (reference sequence). The CDR3 spans 14 residues. The CDR3 sequence is CASSFGGTSAEAFF. Written as DNA, the CDR3 is TGTGCCAGCAGTTTCGGAGGGACATCGGCTGAGGCTTTCTTT.

The chain joins TRBV4-3 to TRBJ1-1; maybe TRBD1 (5 bases). Looked up from germline, CDR1 is LGHNA and CDR2 is YSLEER. Trimming removed 4 bases from V and 5 bases from J, with 11 bases in between. This CDR3 region has 13 residues. The CDR3 here is CASSRGVRTEAFF. The CDR3 DNA reads TGCGCCAGCAGCCGGGGGGTGAGGACTGAAGCTTTCTTT.

The chain has TRBV20-1 and TRBJ2-1; 10 nucleotides line up with TRBD2. V shed 3 bases and J 4 bases; nucleotides not matched to a gene: 3. The CDR3 sequence is 14 residues long. Germline CDR1 and CDR2: DFQATT and SNEGSKA (reference sequence). The CDR3 sequence: CSASLLAGYNEQFF. Here the CDR3 DNA reads TGCAGTGCTAGTTTACTAGCGGGGTACAATGAGCAGTTCTTC.

This CDR3 is CASSFGPSGLGEQFF. The CDR3 DNA follows: TGTGCCAGCAGCTTCGGTCCATCGGGCCTTGGTGAGCAGTTCTTC. The chain uses TRBV7-3 and TRBJ2-1; D is undetermined. The ends were cut back, 3 bases at V and 9 bases at J, with 18 bases in the middle. This CDR3 has 15 amino acids. Germline V CDR1 and CDR2: SGHTA, FQGTGA.

The rearrangement links TRBV11-3 to TRBJ2-4, with D uncertain. V gave up 5 bases and J gave up 0 bases, with 17 bases separating them. Per germline, CDR1 SGHNT and CDR2 YENEEA. The CDR3 contains 17 residues. The CDR3 bases are TGTGCCAGCAGCCTCTCCGGAGTAGAACTAGCCAAAAACATTCAGTACTTC. As protein: CASSLSGVELAKNIQYF.

J is TRBJ2-7 and V is TRBV5-1, with 12 nucleotides matching TRBD1. The ends lost 4 bases at V and 5 bases at J; junction bases unmatched: 13. Germline V gives CDR1 SGHRS, CDR2 YFSETQ. The CDR3 runs 17 residues. This CDR3 is CASSAALRGTGGNEQYF. Here the CDR3 DNA reads TGCGCCAGCAGCGCCGCCCTCCGGGGGACAGGGGGCAACGAGCAGTACTTC.

The chain employs TRBV6-2 or TRBV6-3 and TRBJ1-5; maybe TRBD1 (5 bases). This CDR3 has 12 amino acids. Germline V gene sequence: CDR1 MNHEY, CDR2 SVGEGT. Trimming stripped 6 bases from V and 15 bases from J, with 18 bases between. The CDR3: CASSPPLGPRHF. CDR3 in DNA: TGTGCCAGCAGCCCTCCCCTGGGGCCAAGGCATTTT.

The chain recombines TRBV2 with TRBJ2-1; D gene ambiguous. Germline V gene lookup returns CDR1 SNHLY and CDR2 FYNNEI. The CDR3 consists of 14 residues. Trimming cost V 3 bases and J 6 bases, with 12 bases left between them. CDR3 residues: CASSDYSKANEQFF. CDR3 nucleotides: TGTGCCAGCAGTGACTACTCCAAAGCCAATGAGCAGTTCTTC.

This clone was observed once. The genes are TRBV30 and TRBJ1-1; D gene uncertain. The CDR3 contains 12 residues. Germline V gene data show CDR1 as GTSNPN and CDR2 as SVGIG (reference sequence). Between the trimmed V and J ends, which lost 4 bases and 4 bases, there was a span of 10 bases. CDR3 region: CAWKGLPTEAFF. The CDR3 coding sequence is TGTGCCTGGAAAGGGTTGCCCACTGAAGCTTTCTTT.

DNA for the CDR3: TGTGCCACCAGCAGAGATAAAGGCAGGAGTCAGCCCCAGCATTTT. Translating gives CATSRDKGRSQPQHF. The V call is TRBV15, the J call TRBJ1-5; D uncertain. CDR1 LNHNV and CDR2 YYDKDF come from the germline V gene (reference sequence). V lost 0 bases and J lost 6, with 12 bases in between. This CDR3 comprises 15 residues.

V usage is TRBV28 and J usage is TRBJ2-5, with 8 bases fitting TRBD1. CDR1 is MDHEN and CDR2 is SYDVKM in the germline V gene. The CDR3 runs to 17 residues. Unmatched junction bases numbered 15, after V lost 4 bases and J lost 5 bases. The DNA for the CDR3 is TGTGCCAGCAGTTCGCCATTCCCTGACAGGGGCGAGGAGACCCAGTACTTC. Protein product: CASSSPFPDRGEETQYF.

The V call is TRBV19, the J call TRBJ2-7, with a tentative D call TRBD2 (6 bases). The V end was cut by 3 bases, the J end by 2 bases, with 17 bases between. Germline assignment: CDR1 LNHDA and CDR2 SQIVND (reference sequence). CDR3 size: 16 residues. CDR3 protein: CASSIALLGGTYEQYF. The CDR3 DNA sequence: TGTGCCAGTAGTATTGCTTTATTGGGGGGAACCTACGAGCAGTACTTC.

The V call is TRBV24-1, the J call TRBJ2-3; D remains unclear. This CDR3 is built from 14 residues. Germline V CDR1 and CDR2: KGHDR, SFDVKD. With 9 bases removed from V and 4 bases from J, the gap between germline ends came to 16 bases. The CDR3 loop reads CATSVGRDADTQYF. The CDR3 DNA is TGTGCCACCTCCGTTGGCAGAGACGCAGATACGCAGTATTTT.

The rearrangement links TRBV28 to TRBJ1-1; D ambiguous. Looked up from germline, CDR1 is MDHEN and CDR2 is SYDVKM. The CDR3 contains 11 residues. V lost 8 bases and J lost 5, with 9 bases in between. The CDR3 nucleotides read TGTGCCAGCTCAGAGTGGACTGAAGCTTTCTTT. Translating gives CASSEWTEAFF.

V gene TRBV30 combines with J gene TRBJ2-5; D ambiguous. V was shortened by 0 bases and J by 5 bases, with 10 bases between the two germline ends. This CDR3 contains 13 residues. Germline loops: CDR1 GTSNPN, CDR2 SVGIG (reference sequence). CDR3 sequence reads: CAWSVVYGETQYF. Written as DNA, the CDR3 is TGTGCCTGGAGTGTAGTCTACGGGGAGACCCAGTACTTC.

The CDR3 bases are TGTGCCAGCAGCTCGGACAGGGGGAATCAGCCCCAGCATTTT. This encodes CASSSDRGNQPQHF. The rearrangement joins TRBV7-2 to TRBJ1-5; 10 nucleotides agree with TRBD1. The CDR3 is made up of 14 amino acids. Germline V lookup: CDR1 SGHTA, CDR2 FQGNSA. Trimming removed 4 bases from V and 4 bases from J; junction bases left unmatched: 1. Together with reference TRBV7-2 and TRBJ1-5, the CDR3 gives the full variable domain: GAGVSQSPSNKVTEKGKDVELRCDPISGHTALYWYRQSLGQGLEFLIYFQGNSAPDKSGLPSDRFSAERTGGSVSTLTIQRTQQEDSAVYLCASSSDRGNQPQHFGDGTRLSIL.

V and J are TRBV4-3 and TRBJ2-1, with no clear D. The CDR3 totals 14 residues. Trimming took off 0 bases at V and 7 bases at J, with 10 bases between the two ends. Germline CDR1 reads LGHNA; CDR2 reads YSLEER. The CDR3 DNA reads as TGCGCCAGCAGCCAAGAAATATCAAGGAATGAGCAGTTCTTC. Translated: CASSQEISRNEQFF.

The CDR3 is CASSPGDGFNTGELFF. The CDR3 nucleotides read TGCGCCAGCAGCCCGGGGGACGGATTTAACACCGGGGAGCTGTTTTTT. The J gene is TRBJ2-2, the V gene TRBV5-1; D is perhaps TRBD2 (6 bases). This CDR3 has 16 residues. CDR1 is SGHRS and CDR2 is YFSETQ in the germline V gene. Trimming pared 4 bases from V and 2 bases from J, leaving 15 bases between.

The V gene is TRBV19, the J gene TRBJ2-7; 7 positions agree with TRBD1. Per the germline V gene, CDR1 is LNHDA and CDR2 is SQIVND (reference sequence). Trimming cost V 3 bases and J 0 bases; bases outside gene matches: 2. This CDR3 spans 14 amino acids. CDR3 coding DNA: TGTGCCAGTAGTATCGACAGGGCCTCCTACGAGCAGTACTTC. The encoded protein is CASSIDRASYEQYF.

Here the CDR3 DNA reads TGTGCCAGCAGTTACTCAACGCAGGGGGCCCGGACTGAAGCTTTCTTT. Its protein product is CASSYSTQGARTEAFF. The chain is built from TRBV6-5 and TRBJ1-1; 8 nucleotides align to TRBD1. J was trimmed by 5 bases and V by 0 bases; bases with no gene match: 8. Germline values: CDR1 MNHEY, CDR2 SVGAGI. The CDR3 contains 16 residues.

The sample holds a few counts of this clone. The V and J genes are TRBV28 and TRBJ2-1; 9 positions agree with TRBD2. The CDR3 is 17 amino acids. The V gene's germline CDR1 is MDHEN and CDR2 SYDVKM. J was trimmed by 4 bases and V by 6 bases; bases with no gene match: 13. As DNA, the CDR3 is TGTGCCAGCAGGGGCCAGGCGGGAGGGCCGGGTTACAATGAGCAGTTCTTC. Residues: CASRGQAGGPGYNEQFF.

The V and J genes are TRBV3-1 (or the pseudogene TRBV3-2) and TRBJ2-1, with unresolved D. The germline gives CDR1 LGHDT, CDR2 YNNKEL (reference sequence). The CDR3 consists of 15 residues. Trimming took off 0 bases at V and 3 bases at J, with 9 bases between the two ends. CDR3 amino acids: CASSQDLGNYNEQFF. CDR3 DNA: TGTGCCAGCAGCCAAGATCTGGGAAACTACAATGAGCAGTTCTTC.

This clone came up once. V gene TRBV24-1 combines with J gene TRBJ1-5; 7 bases are shared with TRBD1. Germline values: CDR1 KGHDR, CDR2 SFDVKD. The length of the CDR3 is 16 residues. V lost 2 bases and J lost 9; bases outside the gene matches: 12. The CDR3 spells CATSDSEGAGIRPQHF. CDR3 in DNA: TGTGCCACCAGTGATTCCGAGGGGGCGGGAATCCGGCCCCAGCATTTT.